This T cell receptor (beta chain) was retrieved from a study of blood T cells in healthy people across ages. Worth noting for this clonotype: One junction end disagrees with the germline gene, perhaps due to a read error.

A J-beta primer mix and a sample-barcoded 5' primer were used in a second PCR of roughly 7 to 12 cycles. TCRdb re-called the 5' RACE reads through MiXCR, storing one row per CDR3 protein. The table lists 900,000 to 950,000 distinct CDR3 sequences, 25% to 35% of them singletons. Peripheral blood was drawn, roughly 10 milliliters per donor. Total RNA extraction produced at least 5.5 micrograms (per sample) for the study. The CDR3 runs to 16 residues. Germline assignment: CDR1 DFQATT and CDR2 SNEGSKA (reference sequence). The sample was also reused in another study, on T cells of mothers and their children. That source reports: Each child contributed about 3 million TCR beta CDR3 reads, while each mother contributed over 9 million.

The chain is built from TRBV20-1 and TRBJ2-2, with TRBD2 matching over 8 bases. The receptor was isolated from a woman in her forties in good health. The sequenced material came from blood. DNA of the CDR3: TGCAGTGCTAGCGGGGGGGCCCTCGGGAACGCCGGGGAGCTGTTTTTT. Amino acids: CSASGGALGNAGELFF.